A selection of T cell receptor beta chains follows, all from one sample in a study of human T cells and chemical hapten exposure. From the RACE reads, TCRdb called clonotypes with MiXCR, one entry per CDR3 protein. The repertoire holds under 95,000 distinct CDR3 sequences, with approximately 8.2% as singletons. The sample was whole blood. The receptors here all came from a female donor in good health. Some clones in this sample may be carry-over from other donors' samples. The CDR3 runs from the conserved cysteine through the conserved F or W. A D gene is named only where the DNA matches it firmly. Some rows mark clone size as missing; the rest say once, few, many or name a class of expanded clone.

J gene,V gene,clone size,D gene,CDR3 DNA,CDR3 protein
TRBJ1-1,TRBV2,.,.,TGTGCCAGCATATCGAACACTGAAGCTTTCTTT,CASISNTEAFF
TRBJ2-1,TRBV12-3/TRBV12-4,few,.,TGTGCCAGCACTATCCTTACAGGGAAGCATGAGCAGTTCTTC,CASTILTGKHEQFF
TRBJ2-3,TRBV29-1,.,.,TGCAGCGTTGAGGGGGGATTCACAGATACGCAGTATTTT,CSVEGGFTDTQYF
TRBJ2-6,TRBV29-1,.,.,TGCAGCGTTGTATCCCCCTCAAGCTCTGGGGCCAACGTCCTGACTTTC,CSVVSPSSSGANVLTF
TRBJ1-1,TRBV4-1,.,.,TGCGCCAGCAGCCAAATAAGTAACACTGAAGCTTTCTTT,CASSQISNTEAFF
TRBJ2-7,TRBV5-5,many,.,TGTGCCAGCAGCTTGTCTCGCTCGAGCTACGAGCAGTACTTC,CASSLSRSSYEQYF
TRBJ2-1,TRBV27,many,.,TGTGCCAGCAGTTTAGGGGTTGAGCAGTTCTTC,CASSLGVEQFF
TRBJ1-1,TRBV7-2,.,.,TGTGCCAGCAGCTTAGTTGGGGCTGAAGCTTTCTTT,CASSLVGAEAFF
TRBJ1-4,TRBV28,.,.,TGTGCCAGCAGGAGACCACAGGGCGCTGAAAAACTGTTTTTT,CASRRPQGAEKLFF
TRBJ2-7,TRBV20-1,many,TRBD1,TGCAGTGCCGTGACAGGGGAGGAGGACGAGCAGTACTTC,CSAVTGEEDEQYF
TRBJ2-2,TRBV6-5,.,.,TGTGCCAGCAGTTACGCGGAGCCCGGGGAGCTGTTATTT,CASSYAEPGELLF
TRBJ1-1,TRBV5-1,few,.,TGCGCCAGCAGCTTGGCGGGGGCGACTGAAGCTTTCTTT,CASSLAGATEAFF